Only a few counts were recorded for the clone carrying this T cell receptor (beta chain). The sample belongs to a study of T-cell reconstitution after alpha-beta-depleted transplantation in children. Unique molecular identifiers featured in how the TCRbeta library was prepared. TCRdb reprocessed the PCR reads via MiXCR and lists one record per CDR3 protein. The top ten hold 3.5% to 4.5% of the sample, which has hundreds of thousands of distinct CDR3 sequences, about 14% seen once. Trimming removed 4 bases from V and 8 bases from J; junction bases left unmatched: 11. The CDR3 contains 15 residues. The germline V gene has CDR1 ENHRY and CDR2 SYGVKD.

The receptor was isolated from a human donor who donated a stem cell graft to a child with Fanconi anemia. The source was PBMCs, collected from the stem cell graft. J is TRBJ2-4 and V is TRBV10-3; TRBD1 matches 7 bases. CDR3 in amino acids: CAISASQGIGDIQYF. The CDR3 nucleotides read TGTGCCATCAGTGCTTCACAGGGGATAGGAGACATTCAGTACTTC.